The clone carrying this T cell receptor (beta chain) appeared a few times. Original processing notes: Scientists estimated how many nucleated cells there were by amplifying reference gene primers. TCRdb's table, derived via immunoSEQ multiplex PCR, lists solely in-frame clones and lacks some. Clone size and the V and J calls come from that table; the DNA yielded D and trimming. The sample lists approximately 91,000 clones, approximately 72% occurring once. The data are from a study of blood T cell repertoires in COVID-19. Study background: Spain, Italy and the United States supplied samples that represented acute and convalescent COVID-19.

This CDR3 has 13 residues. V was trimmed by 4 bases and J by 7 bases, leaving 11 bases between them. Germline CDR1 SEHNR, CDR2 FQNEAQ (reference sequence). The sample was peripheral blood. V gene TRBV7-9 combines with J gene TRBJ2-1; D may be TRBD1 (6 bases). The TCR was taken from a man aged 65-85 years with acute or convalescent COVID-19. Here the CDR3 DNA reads TGTGCCAGCAGCTCAACTAGGGGGAATGAGCAGTTCTTC. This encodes CASSSTRGNEQFF.